This TCR beta chain was documented in a study of regulatory T cells in long-lasting Graves disease. The table lists this clonotype with a few counts. Time point: newly diagnosed GD, antithyroid drugs for less than 3 months. The TCR library was prepared using RNA isolated from PBMCs. CDR3-region Arm-PCR and iRepertoire HTBI primers produced the TCR beta libraries. TCRdb redid the calling of the multiplex PCR reads with MiXCR, one entry per CDR3 protein. The data hold under 500,000 distinct CDR3 sequences, with approximately 16% observed a single time. V gave up 1 base and J gave up 4 bases, with 13 bases separating them. Germline V gives CDR1 SNHLY, CDR2 FYNNEI. The CDR3 is made up of 16 amino acids. This sample was also put to use in a study of T cells in Graves' hyperthyroidism and ophthalmopathy.

The genes are TRBV2 and TRBJ1-4; perhaps TRBD1 as D (6 bases). This TCR came from a woman aged 25 to 39 with Graves disease. The specimen was peripheral blood mononuclear cells (PBMCs), collected at new diagnosis, from a patient treated with antithyroid drugs. The CDR3, as DNA: TGTGCCAGCAGTGAAGGGCAGGGGCGGCTTAATGAAAAACTGTTTTTT. Translation: CASSEGQGRLNEKLFF.